A selection of T cell receptor beta chains follows, all from one sample in a study of blood T cells in healthy people across ages. Via MiXCR, TCRdb re-called the 5' RACE reads, giving one row per CDR3 protein. Here the sample spans roughly 700,000 distinct CDR3 sequences, around 25% being singletons. This same sample was also part of a study on T cells of mothers and their children.

The sample comprised blood. These receptors all come from a boy between 10 and 17 years old in good health. Both conserved end residues are part of each CDR3. The order of the fields is CDR3 DNA, CDR3 protein, V gene, J gene, clone size, D gene. D genes are given only for firm matches. Size is stated for part of the rows, as once, few or many counts, or as a class when the clone is expanded.

TGTGCCAGCAGTTTATCGCTAGCGGCAACGCACGAGCAGTACTTC	CASSLSLAATHEQYF	TRBV12-3/TRBV12-4	TRBJ2-7	few	TRBD2
TGCAGTGCTAACGACCCGGGACAGGGCTCCTACGAGCAGTACTTC	CSANDPGQGSYEQYF	TRBV20-1	TRBJ2-7	.	TRBD1
TGTGCCAGCAGCCAAGATGGACAGAGCTCCTACAATGAGCAGTTCTTC	CASSQDGQSSYNEQFF	TRBV4-2	TRBJ2-1	few	.
TGTGCCAGCAGCACATTTGGGAACGAGCAGTACTTC	CASSTFGNEQYF	TRBV5-5	TRBJ2-7	few	.
TGTGCCAGCAGCTTAGGCCGGGACAGGGGGCTACAGGAGCAGTTCTTC	CASSLGRDRGLQEQFF	TRBV7-9	TRBJ2-1	few	TRBD1
TGTGCCATCAGTGAAGCAGCGGCCACCGGGGAGCTGTTTTTT	CAISEAAATGELFF	TRBV10-3	TRBJ2-2	few	.
TGTGCCAGCACCCCGGTAGGGGAAGAAAAACTGTTTTTT	CASTPVGEEKLFF	TRBV28	TRBJ1-4	.	.
TGTGCCAGCAGGTACTTTCAGGGGACGGAGCAGTTCTTC	CASRYFQGTEQFF	TRBV5-6	TRBJ2-1	few	.
TGCGCCAGCAGCCCCGACAGGTTTCAAGAGACCCAGTACTTC	CASSPDRFQETQYF	TRBV5-1	TRBJ2-5	.	.
TGTGCCACCAGTGATTTGATACGTACGCAGTATTTT	CATSDLIRTQYF	TRBV24-1	TRBJ2-3	few	.
TGTGCCAGCAGCCAGGTGACTAGCAACGAGCAGTACTTC	CASSQVTSNEQYF	TRBV3-1	TRBJ2-7	.	TRBD2
TGTGCCAGCAGCCACCGGGACAACCAACCTTTTATCTCCTACAATGAGCAGTTCTTC	CASSHRDNQPFISYNEQFF	TRBV14	TRBJ2-1	few	.
TGTGCCAGCAGTCCCTGGCCGAACTTGAACACTGAAGCTTTCTTT	CASSPWPNLNTEAFF	TRBV12-3/TRBV12-4	TRBJ1-1	.	.
TGCAGTGCCTTGACTGGAGAGACCCAGTACTTC	CSALTGETQYF	TRBV20-1	TRBJ2-5	few	.
TGCGCCAGCAGCTACTCCGGGACAGGTCTAGCCAAAAACATTCAGTACTTC	CASSYSGTGLAKNIQYF	TRBV7-9	TRBJ2-4	.	TRBD1
TGTGCCAGCAGCTTAGAGGGGGCGAAGGGAAACACCATATATTTT	CASSLEGAKGNTIYF	TRBV7-2	TRBJ1-3	.	TRBD1
TGCAGCGTGGCCCCGGCAGGGAGTGAGACCCAGTACTTC	CSVAPAGSETQYF	TRBV29-1	TRBJ2-5	.	.
TGTGCCAGCAGCTTAGTTGCCAGGAAAGAGACCCAGTACTTC	CASSLVARKETQYF	TRBV7-2	TRBJ2-5	.	.
TGTGCCAGCAGCGCCGCTAGAGGATCAATCCAAGAGACCCAGTACTTC	CASSAARGSIQETQYF	TRBV9	TRBJ2-5	.	.
TGTGCCAGTAGTATCCCAACAGGTGGGGAGACCCAGTACTTC	CASSIPTGGETQYF	TRBV19	TRBJ2-5	.	.
TGTGCCAGCAGCCAAACAGGACGGGGTAATGAAAAACTGTTTTTT	CASSQTGRGNEKLFF	TRBV3-1	TRBJ1-4	.	.
TGTGCCAGCAACTTCATGGGGGTCACAGATACGCAGTATTTT	CASNFMGVTDTQYF	TRBV7-9	TRBJ2-3	.	.
TGCAGTGCTAGGGAGGCAGGCGCCAGTCCCCAGCATTTT	CSAREAGASPQHF	TRBV20-1	TRBJ1-5	.	.
TGCAGCGGGACCCTGACTTCGGCCAAAAACATTCAGTACTTC	CSGTLTSAKNIQYF	TRBV29-1	TRBJ2-4	.	.
TGCAGCGCCTTCCCCGGGGGGTCGACCTACAATGAGCAGTTCTTC	CSAFPGGSTYNEQFF	TRBV29-1	TRBJ2-1	.	TRBD2
TGCAGCGTTGAAGAACTCACTGAAGCTTTCTTT	CSVEELTEAFF	TRBV29-1	TRBJ1-1	few	.
TGCAGCGTTACCGAGGCGACTAGCGGCTACGAGCAGTACTTC	CSVTEATSGYEQYF	TRBV29-1	TRBJ2-7	.	TRBD2
TGTGCCAGCAGTTCGGAGGCGAACACTGAAGCTTTCTTT	CASSSEANTEAFF	TRBV27	TRBJ1-1	few	.
TGTGCCAGCAGCTTATTCTCGGGAGAGGTGGAGACCCAGTACTTC	CASSLFSGEVETQYF	TRBV7-6	TRBJ2-5	few	.
TGTGCCATCAGCGGAAAACTAGCGGACTACAATGAGCAGTTCTTC	CAISGKLADYNEQFF	TRBV10-3	TRBJ2-1	few	TRBD2
TGTGCCAGCATCCGCGGGGGGTCCGGAAACACCATATATTTT	CASIRGGSGNTIYF	TRBV6-2/TRBV6-3	TRBJ1-3	.	.
TGTGCCAGCAGCTCGGTCCGGGACAGGGATTACGAGCAGTACTTC	CASSSVRDRDYEQYF	TRBV5-6	TRBJ2-7	few	TRBD1
TGTGCCAGCAGCCGGCTGGGGGCCCAGTACTTC	CASSRLGAQYF	TRBV6-5	TRBJ2-5	.	.
TGCGCCAGCAGCCAAGCTGGGCAGGGAGAGTATGGCTACACCTTC	CASSQAGQGEYGYTF	TRBV4-3	TRBJ1-2	.	.
TGCAGTGCTAGGTTACCTAGCGGGGGGGAGACCCAGTACTTC	CSARLPSGGETQYF	TRBV20-1	TRBJ2-5	.	TRBD2
TGCAGTGCTCTCCTTGGGAGGCACTACAATGAGCAGTTCTTC	CSALLGRHYNEQFF	TRBV20-1	TRBJ2-1	.	.
TGCAGCCAGTCGGCTAGCGGCACAGATACGCAGTATTTT	CSQSASGTDTQYF	TRBV29-1	TRBJ2-3	few	.
TGCAGTGCTAGAACGACAGGGGCAAGCTCCTACAATGAGCAGTTCTTC	CSARTTGASSYNEQFF	TRBV20-1	TRBJ2-1	.	TRBD1
TGCAGCGTTGGGGCTAGCGGGAGTGGAGATACGCAGTATTTT	CSVGASGSGDTQYF	TRBV29-1	TRBJ2-3	.	TRBD2
TGTGCCAGCAGTTACGACGGGACAGGGGCTGAAGCTTTCTTT	CASSYDGTGAEAFF	TRBV6-5	TRBJ1-1	few	TRBD1
TGCGCCGGCAGCTTGAGGGCTAGCGGGCAAGAGACCCAGTACTTC	CAGSLRASGQETQYF	TRBV5-1	TRBJ2-5	.	TRBD2